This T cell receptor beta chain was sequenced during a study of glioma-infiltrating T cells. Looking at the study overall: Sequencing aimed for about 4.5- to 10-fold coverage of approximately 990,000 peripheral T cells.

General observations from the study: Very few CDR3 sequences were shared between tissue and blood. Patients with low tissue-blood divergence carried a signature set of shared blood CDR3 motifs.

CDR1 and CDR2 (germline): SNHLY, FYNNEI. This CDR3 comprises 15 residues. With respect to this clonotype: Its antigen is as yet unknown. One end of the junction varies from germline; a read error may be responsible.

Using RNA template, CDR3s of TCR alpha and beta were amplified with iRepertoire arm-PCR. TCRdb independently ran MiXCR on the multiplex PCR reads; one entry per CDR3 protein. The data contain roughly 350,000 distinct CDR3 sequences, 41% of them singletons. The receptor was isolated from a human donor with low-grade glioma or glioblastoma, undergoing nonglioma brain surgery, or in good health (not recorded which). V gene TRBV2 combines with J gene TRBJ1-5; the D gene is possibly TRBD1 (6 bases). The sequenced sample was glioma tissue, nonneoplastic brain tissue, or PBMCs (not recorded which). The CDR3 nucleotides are TGTGGCAGCAGTGATCTCGACAGGCCCGGTCAGCCCCAGCATTTT. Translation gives CGSSDLDRPGQPQHF.